This T cell receptor (beta chain) was captured in a study of tumor-infiltrating lymphocytes in primary liver carcinoma. Study in general: Surgeons treated the primary liver carcinoma of the patients by surgical resection. Study observations and caveats: Blood trailed tumors significantly in top-250-clone fraction (p = 0.039).

The length of the CDR3 is 15 residues. V shed 4 bases, J shed 1 base, and the junction held 6 bases outside the gene matches. The V gene's germline CDR1 is ENHRY and CDR2 SYGVKD. Production of TCR beta cDNA used 500 ng total RNA together with a constant-region primer. Sequencing libraries for TCR beta derived from three nested multiplex PCR rounds that used slightly modified ARM-PCR. TRBV1-TRBV30 forward primers paired with a C-beta reverse primer drove the first two PCR rounds, roughly 10 cycles each. One entry per CDR3 protein results from TCRdb running MiXCR on the multiplex PCR reads. The sample holds some 320,000 distinct CDR3 sequences, 65% seen once. Germline DNA was extracted too, while blood RNA derived from unsorted whole blood. This clonotype was picked up a small number of times. Its antigen is undetermined. A much larger clonotype is one base distant, so this may be a read error.

The clonotype comes from a man between 35 and 55 years old with primary liver carcinoma and hepatitis B virus infection. The gene calls are TRBV10-3 and TRBJ1-1; 7 positions match TRBD1. Sample: peripheral blood. The CDR3 spells CAISGQGMGNTEAFF. CDR3 bases: TGTGCCATCAGTGGACAGGGCATGGGGAACACTGAAGCTTTCTTT.